Below, 17 T cell receptor beta chains from the same sample are listed, as sequenced in a study of shared T cell receptors in the human thymus. Produced via immunoSEQ multiplex PCR; TCRdb's table is partial and in-frame only. The sample carries hundreds of thousands of clones, around 78% recorded once. This sample was shared with a second study, whose subject was human thymus T cells.

The sequenced material came from thymocytes. The receptor source for this set is a boy younger than two with a congenital heart defect.

The genes are TRBV28 and TRBJ2-7; a possible D gene is TRBD1 (5 bases). The V end was cut by 6 bases, the J end by 0 bases, with 12 bases between. Germline loops: CDR1 MDHEN, CDR2 SYDVKM. The CDR3 contains 14 residues. This CDR3 is CASRIDSSSYEQYF. DNA of the CDR3: TGTGCCAGCAGGATAGACAGTAGCTCCTACGAGCAGTACTTC.

This chain uses TRBV6-1 with TRBJ1-6; TRBD1 matches at 8 bases. The CDR3 loop spans 13 amino acids. V lost 8 bases and J lost 10; bases outside the gene matches: 7. Germline V CDR1 and CDR2: MNHNS, SASEGT. CDR3 region: CASSGQGRSPLHF. The CDR3 DNA reads as TGTGCCAGCTCTGGACAGGGACGCTCACCCCTCCACTTT.

This clone was recorded only once. The chain carries TRBV7-8 and TRBJ2-1; D is possibly TRBD2 (6 bases). Germline V gene sequence: CDR1 SGHVS, CDR2 FQNEAQ. V lost 6 bases and J lost 0, with 9 bases in between. The CDR3 is made up of 14 amino acids. CDR3 coding DNA: TGTGCCAGCAGTTCGGGACTCTCCTACAATGAGCAGTTCTTC. This codes for CASSSGLSYNEQFF. Looking up the rest from reference TRBV7-8 and TRBJ2-1 gives the full variable domain: GAGVSQSPRYKVAKRGQDVALRCDPISGHVSLFWYQQALGQGPEFLTYFQNEAQLDKSGLPSDRFFAERPEGSVSTLKIQRTQQEDSAVYLCASSSGLSYNEQFFGPGTRLTVL.

This clone came up a few times. V gene TRBV10-3 combines with J gene TRBJ2-4; no clear D gene. Deletions cut 11 bases from V and 7 bases from J, with 15 bases between. The germline gives CDR1 ENHRY, CDR2 SYGVKD. CDR3 length: 12 amino acids. CDR3 DNA sequence: TGTGCCGTTCATCGCCCCAGTAACATTCAGTACTTC. It is translated as CAVHRPSNIQYF.

The chain employs TRBV29-1 and TRBJ2-3; 9 nucleotides agree with TRBD2. Germline lookup yields CDR1 SQVTM and CDR2 ANQGSEA. The CDR3 spans 14 residues. V shed 1 base and J 6 bases; nucleotides not matched to a gene: 5. CDR3 amino acids: CSVEGREGRDTQYF. The CDR3 region has the DNA TGCAGCGTTGAAGGGCGGGAGGGCCGGGATACGCAGTATTTT.

The chain couples TRBV11-3 to TRBJ2-7; 12 bases match TRBD1. CDR3 length equals 17 residues. Germline V gives CDR1 SGHNT, CDR2 YENEEA. V shed 5 bases and J 2 bases; nucleotides not matched to a gene: 10. The CDR3 sequence: CASSLSGGQGATYEQYF. The CDR3 DNA follows: TGTGCCAGCAGCCTGAGCGGGGGACAGGGGGCGACCTACGAGCAGTACTTC. Filled out from reference TRBV11-3 and TRBJ2-7, the complete variable domain reads EAGVVQSPRYKIIEKKQPVAFWCNPISGHNTLYWYLQNLGQGPELLIRYENEEAVDDSQLPKDRFSAERLKGVDSTLKIQPAELGDSAVYLCASSLSGGQGATYEQYFGPGTRLTVT.

This clone was picked up a small number of times. The rearrangement links TRBV19 to TRBJ2-2; 14 bases agree with TRBD2. Germline trimming cut 5 bases from V and 1 base from J; bases unmatched to any gene: 12. This CDR3 contains 20 residues. Germline V gene data show CDR1 as LNHDA and CDR2 as SQIVND (reference sequence). DNA for the CDR3: TGTGCCAGTAGTCCCATGGTGGGACTAGCGGGAGCTAGGAACACCGGGGAGCTGTTTTTT. It encodes CASSPMVGLAGARNTGELFF.

V usage is TRBV27 and J usage is TRBJ2-3; a weak D match, TRBD1 (5 bases). Germline-derived CDR1 and CDR2 are MNHEY and SMNVEV (reference sequence). The CDR3 is 16 amino acids. The V end lost 1 base, the J end lost 4 bases, and 15 bases lay between the germline ends. This CDR3 reads CASSLYFAGCPDTQYF. The CDR3 bases are TGTGCCAGCAGTTTATATTTTGCAGGGTGCCCAGATACGCAGTATTTT.

This clone was seen once. The chain has TRBV11-3 and TRBJ1-1; a weak D match, TRBD1 (5 bases). V was pared by 5 bases and J by 5 bases, with 15 bases between. This CDR3 contains 14 residues. Germline V gene sequence: CDR1 SGHNT, CDR2 YENEEA. In DNA, the CDR3 is TGTGCCAGCAGCCCGGGGGGGGTGAGGACTGAAGCTTTCTTT. This gives the protein CASSPGGVRTEAFF.

This chain uses TRBV13 with TRBJ2-1; a possible D gene is TRBD2 (6 bases). V gave up 5 bases and J gave up 5 bases, with 19 bases separating them. In germline, CDR1 is PRHDT, CDR2 FYEKMQ (reference sequence). The length of the CDR3 is 16 residues. The DNA for the CDR3 is TGTGCCAGCAGCGCCCGGGACTGCAATCTGGACAATGAGCAGTTCTTC. It translates to CASSARDCNLDNEQFF.

This CDR3 reads CASSLSTGGDYGYTF. The CDR3 DNA follows: TGTGCCAGCAGTTTATCCACAGGGGGGGACTATGGCTACACCTTC. The rearrangement joins TRBV28 to TRBJ1-2; 8 bases fit TRBD1. The CDR3 runs to 15 residues. The V and J ends lost 1 base and 3 bases, in that order; junction bases with no gene match: 4. Germline CDR1 and CDR2: MDHEN and SYDVKM.

The chain uses TRBV18 and TRBJ2-7; tentative D call: TRBD1 (6 bases). V was trimmed by 1 base and J by 5 bases, leaving 15 bases between them. CDR1 is KGHSH, CDR2 LQKENI, per germline. The CDR3 contains 15 residues. The DNA of the CDR3 is TGTGCCAGCTCACCACGAACCCCACAGGGTAACGAGCAGTACTTC. Translation: CASSPRTPQGNEQYF.

The chain recombines TRBV30 with TRBJ2-1; 8 nucleotides agree with TRBD2. CDR1 is GTSNPN, CDR2 SVGIG, per germline (reference sequence). The V and J ends lost 5 bases and 7 bases, in that order; junction bases with no gene match: 4. This CDR3 has 12 residues. The CDR3 loop reads CAWERERNEQFF. CDR3 DNA: TGTGCCTGGGAGCGGGAGAGGAATGAGCAGTTCTTC. The variable domain in full, completed from reference TRBV30 and TRBJ2-1, reads SQTIHQWPATLVQPVGSPLSLECTVEGTSNPNLYWYRQAAGRGLQLLFYSVGIGQISSEVPQNLSASRPQDRQFILSSKKLLLSDSGFYLCAWERERNEQFFGPGTRLTVL.

V usage is TRBV27 and J usage is TRBJ2-7, with TRBD1 matching 7 bases. This CDR3 has 15 residues. Germline CDR1 MNHEY, CDR2 SMNVEV (reference sequence). V gave up 5 bases and J gave up 4 bases; unmatched junction bases: 11. The CDR3 sequence is CASSPTGVRGYEQYF. CDR3 DNA: TGTGCCAGCAGTCCCACAGGGGTCAGGGGGTACGAGCAGTACTTC.

The table lists this clone with a few counts. The chain employs TRBV27 and TRBJ2-1, with 9 bases that match TRBD2. There are 16 residues in the CDR3. V gave up 5 bases and J gave up 5 bases; unmatched junction bases: 10. From germline, CDR1 is MNHEY and CDR2 SMNVEV (reference sequence). CDR3 nucleotide sequence: TGTGCCAGCAGTCCCCATAAGCGGGAGGCCGACAATGAGCAGTTCTTC. Translation: CASSPHKREADNEQFF.

The chain couples TRBV7-2 to TRBJ2-2; the D gene is possibly TRBD2 (7 bases). Germline V gene sequence: CDR1 SGHTA, CDR2 FQGNSA. Trimming took 4 bases from V and 6 from J, leaving 18 bases between them. This CDR3 has 16 residues. The chain's CDR3 is CASSWGGVPRPGELFF. The CDR3, as DNA: TGTGCCAGCAGCTGGGGGGGCGTCCCTAGACCCGGGGAGCTGTTTTTT.

The chain joins TRBV4-1 to TRBJ2-3; 9 bases are shared with TRBD2. Trimming at V came to 3 bases and at J to 2 bases, leaving 12 bases not matched to a gene. This CDR3 is built from 18 residues. The germline gives CDR1 MGHRA, CDR2 YSYEKL. The CDR3 region is CASSHPASGRPDTDTQYF. DNA of the CDR3: TGCGCCAGCAGCCATCCTGCCAGCGGGAGGCCCGACACAGATACGCAGTATTTT.